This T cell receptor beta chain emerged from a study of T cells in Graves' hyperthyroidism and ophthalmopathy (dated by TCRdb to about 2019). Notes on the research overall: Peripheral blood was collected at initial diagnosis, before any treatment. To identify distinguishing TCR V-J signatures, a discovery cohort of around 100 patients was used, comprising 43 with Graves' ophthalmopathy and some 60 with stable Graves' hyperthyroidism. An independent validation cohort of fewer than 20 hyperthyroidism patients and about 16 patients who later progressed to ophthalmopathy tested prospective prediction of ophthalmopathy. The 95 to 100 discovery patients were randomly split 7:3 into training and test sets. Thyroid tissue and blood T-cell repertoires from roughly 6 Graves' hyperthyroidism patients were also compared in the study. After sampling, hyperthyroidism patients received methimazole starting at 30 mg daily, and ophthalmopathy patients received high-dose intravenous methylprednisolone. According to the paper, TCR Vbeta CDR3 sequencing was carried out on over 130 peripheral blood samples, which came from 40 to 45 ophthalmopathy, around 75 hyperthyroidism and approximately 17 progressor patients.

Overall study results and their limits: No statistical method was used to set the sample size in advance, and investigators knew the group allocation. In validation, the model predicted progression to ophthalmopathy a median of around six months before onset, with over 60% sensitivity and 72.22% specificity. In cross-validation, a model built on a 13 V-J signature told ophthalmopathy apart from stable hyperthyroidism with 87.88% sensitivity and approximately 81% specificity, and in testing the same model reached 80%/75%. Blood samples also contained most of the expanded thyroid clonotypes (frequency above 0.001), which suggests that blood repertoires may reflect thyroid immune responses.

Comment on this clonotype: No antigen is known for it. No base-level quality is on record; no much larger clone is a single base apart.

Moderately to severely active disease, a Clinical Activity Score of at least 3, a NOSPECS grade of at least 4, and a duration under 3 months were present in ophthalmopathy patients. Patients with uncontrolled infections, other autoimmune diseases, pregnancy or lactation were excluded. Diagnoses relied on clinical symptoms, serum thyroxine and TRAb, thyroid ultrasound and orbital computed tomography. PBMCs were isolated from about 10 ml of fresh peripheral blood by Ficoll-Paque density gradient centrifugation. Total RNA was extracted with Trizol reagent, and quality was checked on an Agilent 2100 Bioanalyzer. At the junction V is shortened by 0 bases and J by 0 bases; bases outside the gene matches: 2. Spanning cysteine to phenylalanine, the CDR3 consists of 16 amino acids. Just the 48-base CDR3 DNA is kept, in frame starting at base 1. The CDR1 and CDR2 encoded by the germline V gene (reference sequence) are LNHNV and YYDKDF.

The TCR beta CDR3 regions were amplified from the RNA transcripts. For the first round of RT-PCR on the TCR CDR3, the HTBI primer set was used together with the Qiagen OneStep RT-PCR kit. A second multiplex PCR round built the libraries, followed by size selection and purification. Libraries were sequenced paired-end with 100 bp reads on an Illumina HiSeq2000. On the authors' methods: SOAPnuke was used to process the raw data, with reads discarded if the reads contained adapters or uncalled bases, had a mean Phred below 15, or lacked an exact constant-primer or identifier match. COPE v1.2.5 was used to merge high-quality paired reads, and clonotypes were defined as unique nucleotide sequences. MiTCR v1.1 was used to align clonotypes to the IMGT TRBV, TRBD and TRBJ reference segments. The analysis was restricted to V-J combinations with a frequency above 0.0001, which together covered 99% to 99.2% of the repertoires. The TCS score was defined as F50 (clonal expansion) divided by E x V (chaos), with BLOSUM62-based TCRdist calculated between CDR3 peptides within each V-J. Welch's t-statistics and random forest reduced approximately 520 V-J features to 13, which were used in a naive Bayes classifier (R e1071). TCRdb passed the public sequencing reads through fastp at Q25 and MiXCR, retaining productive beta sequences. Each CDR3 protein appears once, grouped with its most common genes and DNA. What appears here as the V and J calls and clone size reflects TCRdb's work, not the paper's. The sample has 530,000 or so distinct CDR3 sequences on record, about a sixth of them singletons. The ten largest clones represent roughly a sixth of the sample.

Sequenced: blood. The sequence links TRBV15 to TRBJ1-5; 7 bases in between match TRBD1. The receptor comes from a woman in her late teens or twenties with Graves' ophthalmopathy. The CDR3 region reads CATSREGQTSNQPQHF. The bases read TGTGCCACCAGCAGAGAGGGACAGACTAGCAATCAGCCCCAGCATTTT.